Following are 31 T cell receptor beta chains from one sample sequenced in a study of blood T cells in healthy people across ages. Primers used in a second PCR of about 6 to 11 cycles were a sample-barcoded 5' primer and a J-beta primer mix. TCRdb reprocessed the 5' RACE reads via MiXCR and lists one record per CDR3 protein. The repertoire has 750,000 or so distinct CDR3 sequences, about 25% of them found once; the top ten carry more than 7.5%. The same data also went into a second study, on T cells of mothers and their children.

Sequencing was carried out using blood. The origin of the receptors is a boy aged 5-17 years in good health.

This clonotype was seen a handful of times. The J gene is TRBJ1-1, the V gene TRBV7-3; no firm D call. This CDR3 region has 16 residues. Germline V gene lookup returns CDR1 SGHTA and CDR2 FQGTGA. V dropped 4 bases and J dropped 0 bases, with 15 bases sitting between them. The CDR3 is CASSSGVGRMNTEAFF. The DNA of the CDR3 is TGTGCCAGCAGCTCCGGAGTTGGGAGGATGAACACTGAAGCTTTCTTT.

The V gene is TRBV7-2, the J gene TRBJ2-3, with a possible D match to TRBD2 (5 bases). The CDR3 runs to 15 residues. Trimming stripped 2 bases from V and 2 bases from J, with 11 bases between. CDR1 is SGHTA and CDR2 is FQGNSA in the germline V gene. The CDR3 DNA sequence: TGTGCCAGCAGCTTACGGGGTCCTCCCACAGATACGCAGTATTTT. This sequence encodes CASSLRGPPTDTQYF.

This clonotype occurred a few times. This sequence joins TRBV24-1 and TRBJ2-7, with TRBD2 identical over 12 bases. Germline V gives CDR1 KGHDR, CDR2 SFDVKD. With V trimmed by 5 bases and J by 2 bases, 3 bases remained unmatched. The CDR3 runs to 15 residues. The CDR3 loop reads CATSVLAGGTYEQYF. CDR3 DNA: TGTGCCACCAGTGTACTAGCGGGAGGCACCTACGAGCAGTACTTC.

V usage is TRBV14 and J usage is TRBJ2-7; D uncertain. The germline CDR1 and CDR2 sequences are SGHDN and FVKESK. The CDR3 runs 13 residues. Trimming stripped 5 bases from V and 4 bases from J, with 12 bases between. DNA for the CDR3: TGTGCCAGCAGCGACCTCGTGGCTTACGAGCAGTACTTC. As protein: CASSDLVAYEQYF.

V gene TRBV28 combines with J gene TRBJ2-5; D is tentatively TRBD1 or TRBD2 (5 bases each). The germline V gene encodes CDR1 MDHEN and CDR2 SYDVKM. With 5 bases removed from V and 5 bases from J, the gap between germline ends came to 21 bases. The CDR3 is 16 residues long. In nucleotides, the CDR3 is TGTGCCAGCAGTCCGATAAGGGGAGTGGCTCTTGAGACCCAGTACTTC. It translates to CASSPIRGVALETQYF.

This clonotype was counted only a few times. The chain employs TRBV19 and TRBJ1-2; tentative D call: TRBD1 (6 bases). CDR1 is LNHDA, CDR2 SQIVND, per germline (reference sequence). V lost 1 base and J lost 6, with 15 bases in between. This CDR3 contains 15 residues. The CDR3 loop is CASSIVVQGGNGYTF. DNA of the CDR3: TGTGCCAGTAGTATAGTGGTACAGGGTGGAAATGGCTACACCTTC. Looking up the rest from reference TRBV19 and TRBJ1-2 gives the full variable domain: DGGITQSPKYLFRKEGQNVTLSCEQNLNHDAMYWYRQDPGQGLRLIYYSQIVNDFQKGDIAEGYSVSREKKESFPLTVTSAQKNPTAFYLCASSIVVQGGNGYTFGSGTRLTVV.

This clonotype was counted ten times or more. One junction end does not reproduce the germline sequence, and a read error may be involved. V gene TRBV7-9 combines with J gene TRBJ2-7; D call uncertain. The CDR3 is 13 residues long. Germline V lookup: CDR1 SEHNR, CDR2 FQNEAQ (reference sequence). The CDR3 is CASSLAQTYEQYF. In DNA, the CDR3 is TGCGCCAGCAGCTTGGCCCAGACCTACGAGCAGTACTTC.

The rearrangement uses TRBV6-1 and TRBJ2-3; D unclear. The CDR3 totals 15 residues. V was cut by 1 base and J by 0 bases, with 8 bases left in between. In germline, CDR1 is MNHNS, CDR2 SASEGT. The CDR3 nucleotides are TGTGCCAGCAGTGAAGGGCAGGCTAGCACAGATACGCAGTATTTT. Residues: CASSEGQASTDTQYF.

The genes are TRBV6-6 and TRBJ1-2; TRBD1 might be the D (6 bases). The CDR3 sequence is 14 residues long. From germline, CDR1 is MNHNY and CDR2 SVGAGI (reference sequence). Trimming took 5 bases from V and 5 from J, leaving 15 bases between them. The CDR3 is CASSKLQGLYGYTF. The CDR3 DNA reads TGTGCCAGCAGTAAACTACAGGGTTTGTATGGCTACACCTTC.

The chain recombines TRBV29-1 with TRBJ2-1; 14 nucleotides line up with TRBD2. Looked up from germline, CDR1 is SQVTM and CDR2 is ANQGSEA. Germline trimming cut 4 bases from V and 10 bases from J; bases unmatched to any gene: 3. The CDR3 loop spans 13 amino acids. In DNA, the CDR3 is TGCAGCGTTGGACTAGCGGGAGGGTACGAGCAGTTCTTC. This codes for CSVGLAGGYEQFF.

This clonotype was detected a few times. The V call is TRBV6-5, the J call TRBJ2-5, with D possibly TRBD1 on 5 matching bases. V was clipped by 0 bases and J by 2 bases, with 13 bases between them. Germline CDR1 and CDR2: MNHEY and SVGAGI. The CDR3 runs to 16 residues. The CDR3 protein is CASSYSTAIGQETQYF. The CDR3 DNA reads as TGTGCCAGCAGTTACTCGACAGCCATAGGTCAAGAGACCCAGTACTTC.

This clonotype was seen more than once but under ten times. This sequence joins TRBV6-2 or TRBV6-3 and TRBJ2-5; a weak D match, TRBD2 (5 bases). Germline V gives CDR1 MNHEY, CDR2 SVGEGT. V was cut by 6 bases and J by 5 bases, with 16 bases left in between. CDR3 length equals 14 residues. CDR3 sequence: CASSYLGSGETQYF. For the CDR3, the DNA is TGTGCCAGCAGCTATCTAGGGAGCGGCGAGACCCAGTACTTC.

This clonotype occurred once. The genes are TRBV11-2 and TRBJ1-6, with unresolved D. Germline V lookup: CDR1 SGHAT, CDR2 FQNNGV. Trimming took 1 base from V and 5 from J, leaving 15 bases between them. This CDR3 is built from 17 residues. The CDR3 DNA reads TGTGCCAGCAGCTTAGCTGGGTCCGCGGCCCATAATTCACCCCTCCACTTT. Residues: CASSLAGSAAHNSPLHF.

This clonotype was observed a few times. The chain has TRBV28 and TRBJ2-2, with 8 bases aligning to TRBD1. This CDR3 region has 17 residues. The germline gives CDR1 MDHEN, CDR2 SYDVKM. The junction had 8 bases not matched to a gene; V was cut back by 3 bases and J by 2 bases. This CDR3 reads CASSFPGQGINTGELFF. CDR3 DNA: TGTGCCAGCAGTTTCCCCGGACAGGGTATTAACACCGGGGAGCTGTTTTTT.

On this clonotype: Without the conserved terminal phenylalanine or tryptophan, this CDR3 likely stems from a read error. The DNA is omitted, as the CDR3 cannot be located on it reliably, and the CDR3 follows TCRdb's listing. Here the CDR3 reads CASSNSGGTGGFQV. The V call is TRBV28, the J call TRBJ2-4; no check of the table's D call, TRBD1, against the DNA was made. The CDR3 is 14 residues long, counting both termini. CDR1 and CDR2 (germline): MDHEN, SYDVKM.

This clonotype was observed a few times. The chain's CDR3 is CASSPSPGAYEQYF. The CDR3 region has the DNA TGTGCCAGCAGCCCGTCTCCCGGGGCCTACGAGCAGTACTTC. This rearrangement joins TRBV7-2 to TRBJ2-7, with a tentative D call TRBD2 (5 bases). This CDR3 is 14 amino acids long. CDR1 is SGHTA and CDR2 is FQGNSA in the germline V gene. The V end lost 5 bases, the J end lost 2 bases, and 13 bases lay between the germline ends.

This clonotype was seen only a few times. The chain has TRBV5-1 and TRBJ2-7; D remains unclear. The CDR3 runs 14 residues. The V gene lost 0 bases and the J gene lost 4 bases, with 11 bases spanning the gap. Germline V gene sequence: CDR1 SGHRS, CDR2 YFSETQ. The CDR3: CASSLVGEGYEQYF. As DNA, the CDR3 is TGCGCCAGCAGCTTGGTCGGAGAAGGATACGAGCAGTACTTC.

The rearrangement joins TRBV18 to TRBJ2-1, with TRBD2 matching 8 bases. CDR1 is KGHSH and CDR2 is LQKENI in the germline V gene. Trimming at V came to 4 bases and at J to 2 bases, leaving 7 bases not matched to a gene. The CDR3 totals 16 residues. CDR3 nucleotide sequence: TGTGCCAGCTCACAAAGAGCGCGGGAGGCCTACAATGAGCAGTTCTTC. Its protein product is CASSQRAREAYNEQFF. Complete variable domain (other parts from reference TRBV18 and TRBJ2-1): NAGVMQNPRHLVRRRGQEARLRCSPMKGHSHVYWYRQLPEEGLKFMVYLQKENIIDESGMPKERFSAEFPKEGPSILRIQQVVRGDSAAYFCASSQRAREAYNEQFFGPGTRLTVL.

The V call is TRBV25-1, the J call TRBJ1-5, with TRBD1 matching over 9 bases. V was clipped by 4 bases and J by 6 bases; unmatched bases: 10. This CDR3 spans 16 amino acids. Germline CDR1 reads MGHDK; CDR2 reads SYGVNS. CDR3 protein: CASSAEQGASGQPQHF. The CDR3, as DNA: TGTGCCAGCAGTGCAGAACAGGGGGCGTCGGGTCAGCCCCAGCATTTT.

This clonotype showed up just a few times. This sequence joins TRBV21-1 and TRBJ1-1; the table's D call, TRBD1, has no DNA check behind it. TRBV21-1 is given as a pseudogene. This CDR3 spans 16 amino acids. CDR3 in amino acids: CASSTGVGTVNTEAFF. CDR3 DNA sequence: TGTGCCAGCAGCACAGGGGTCGGGACAGTGAACACTGAAGCTTTCTTT.

This clonotype was counted only a few times. The chain carries TRBV28 and TRBJ2-5; D is perhaps TRBD1 or TRBD2 (6 bases each). The CDR3 is made up of 12 amino acids. Trimming removed 6 bases from V and 11 bases from J, with 16 bases in between. Germline lookup yields CDR1 MDHEN and CDR2 SYDVKM. The CDR3 reads CASSSGAPEQYF. The CDR3 DNA follows: TGTGCCAGCAGCTCGGGGGCCCCGGAGCAGTACTTC.

The chain uses TRBV29-1 and TRBJ2-5; D is possibly TRBD1 or TRBD2 (6 bases each). CDR1 is SQVTM, CDR2 ANQGSEA, per germline. The CDR3 is 13 residues long. V was clipped by 7 bases and J by 5 bases, with 17 bases between them. CDR3 coding DNA: TGCAGCGCCGGGGGCAGTGCAATCGAGACCCAGTACTTC. Translation gives CSAGGSAIETQYF.

This rearrangement joins TRBV6-1 to TRBJ2-5, with 9 bases lining up with TRBD1. V trimming: 3 bases; J trimming: 5 bases; junction bases outside the gene matches: 4. Germline CDR1 MNHNS, CDR2 SASEGT. This CDR3 contains 14 residues. The CDR3 loop is CASSEQGTGETQYF. CDR3 nucleotide sequence: TGTGCCAGCAGTGAGCAGGGGACAGGGGAGACCCAGTACTTC.

This rearrangement joins TRBV5-1 to TRBJ2-1; D may be TRBD1 or TRBD2 (5 bases each). Between the trimmed V and J ends, which lost 7 bases and 7 bases, there was a span of 15 bases. This CDR3 has 13 amino acids. Germline V gives CDR1 SGHRS, CDR2 YFSETQ. The DNA of the CDR3 is TGCGCCAGCGGGACGGACCCCACGAATGAGCAGTTCTTC. Translated: CASGTDPTNEQFF.

V and J are TRBV7-9 and TRBJ1-4; 12 positions agree with TRBD1. The CDR3 runs to 16 residues. CDR1 SEHNR and CDR2 FQNEAQ come from the germline V gene (reference sequence). V shed 4 bases and J 2 bases; nucleotides not matched to a gene: 2. The DNA for the CDR3 is TGTGCCAGCAGCTCGGGACAGGGGGCCACTAATGAAAAACTGTTTTTT. Its protein is CASSSGQGATNEKLFF.

V is TRBV28 and J is TRBJ2-5; 9 bases are shared with TRBD1. The J call may be wrong; the DNA end is better matched by TRBJ2-4. The V gene's germline CDR1 is MDHEN and CDR2 SYDVKM. The CDR3 runs to 14 residues. CDR3 region: CASRPGTGPNIQYF. The DNA of the CDR3 is TGTGCCAGCAGACCCGGGACAGGGCCAAACATTCAGTACTTC.

This clonotype was seen a few times. The chain joins TRBV5-1 to TRBJ2-5; TRBD1 matches 7 bases. Germline V gene sequence: CDR1 SGHRS, CDR2 YFSETQ. The CDR3 is 17 residues long. V shed 4 bases and J 3 bases; nucleotides not matched to a gene: 15. The CDR3 DNA follows: TGCGCCAGCAGCACTACGTATCAACAGGGGTTCGAAGAGACCCAGTACTTC. Its protein product is CASSTTYQQGFEETQYF.

In its sample, this clonotype was seen a few times. The chain employs TRBV3-1 and TRBJ1-1, with D perhaps TRBD1 (6 bases). The CDR3 has 14 amino acids. Per germline, CDR1 LGHDT and CDR2 YNNKEL (reference sequence). The V end was cut by 1 base, the J end by 6 bases, with 12 bases between. The CDR3 is CASSQAAGAPEAFF. The CDR3 coding sequence is TGTGCCAGCAGCCAAGCGGCAGGGGCCCCTGAAGCTTTCTTT.

V usage is TRBV7-2 and J usage is TRBJ1-6; tentatively, D is TRBD1 (5 bases). This CDR3 has 14 residues. V lost 8 bases and J 6 bases, leaving 14 bases between the germline ends. CDR1 SGHTA and CDR2 FQGNSA come from the germline V gene. In DNA form, the CDR3 reads TGTGCCAGCGGCTCGACAGTCGGTAATTCACCCCTCCACTTT. It is translated as CASGSTVGNSPLHF. Supplemented by reference TRBV7-2 and TRBJ1-6, the full variable domain reads GAGVSQSPSNKVTEKGKDVELRCDPISGHTALYWYRQSLGQGLEFLIYFQGNSAPDKSGLPSDRFSAERTGGSVSTLTIQRTQQEDSAVYLCASGSTVGNSPLHFGNGTRLTVT.

In its sample, this clonotype was seen many times. The genes are TRBV10-3 and TRBJ2-5; 7 nucleotides agree with TRBD2. Trimming took 7 bases from V and 4 from J; bases not matched to a gene: 6. In germline, CDR1 is ENHRY, CDR2 SYGVKD. This CDR3 is built from 13 residues. CDR3 DNA sequence: TGTGCCATCACTGGACTAGTCGGAGAGACCCAGTACTTC. Protein product: CAITGLVGETQYF.

This clonotype was found a few times. This chain connects TRBV7-2 to TRBJ1-5; a possible D gene is TRBD1 (5 bases). Germline CDR1 and CDR2: SGHTA and FQGNSA. V was clipped by 4 bases and J by 7 bases, with 17 bases between them. This CDR3 has 15 residues. This CDR3 reads CASSSLRGEGQPQHF. The CDR3 nucleotides are TGTGCCAGCAGCTCGTTGCGGGGGGAAGGCCAGCCCCAGCATTTT.